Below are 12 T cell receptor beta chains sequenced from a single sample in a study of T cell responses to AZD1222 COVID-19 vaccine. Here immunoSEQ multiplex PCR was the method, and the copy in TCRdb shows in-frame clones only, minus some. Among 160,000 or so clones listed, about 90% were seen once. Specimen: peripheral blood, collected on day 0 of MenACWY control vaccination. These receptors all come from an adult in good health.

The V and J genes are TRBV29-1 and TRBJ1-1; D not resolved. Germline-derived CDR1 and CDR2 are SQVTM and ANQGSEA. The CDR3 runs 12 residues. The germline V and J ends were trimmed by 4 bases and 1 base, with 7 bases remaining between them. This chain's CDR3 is CSVGAGNTEAFF. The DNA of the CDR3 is TGCAGCGTTGGGGCAGGGAACACTGAAGCTTTCTTT.

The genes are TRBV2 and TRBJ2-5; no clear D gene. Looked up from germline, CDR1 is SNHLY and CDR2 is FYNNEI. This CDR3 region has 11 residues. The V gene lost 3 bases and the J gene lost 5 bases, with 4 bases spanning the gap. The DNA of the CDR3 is TGTGCCAGCAGTGATCGGGAGACCCAGTACTTC. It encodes CASSDRETQYF.

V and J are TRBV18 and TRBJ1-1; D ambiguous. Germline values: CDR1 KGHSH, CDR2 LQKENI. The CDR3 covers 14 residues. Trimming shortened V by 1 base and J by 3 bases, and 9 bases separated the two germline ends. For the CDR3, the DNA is TGTGCCAGCTCACCACTCCCCGGCGACACTGAAGCTTTCTTT. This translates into CASSPLPGDTEAFF.

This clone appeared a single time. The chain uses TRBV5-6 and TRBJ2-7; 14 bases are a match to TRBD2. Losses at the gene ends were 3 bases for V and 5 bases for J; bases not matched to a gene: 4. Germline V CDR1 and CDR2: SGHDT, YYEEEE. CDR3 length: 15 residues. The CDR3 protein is CASSWGLAGEDEQYF. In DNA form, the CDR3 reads TGTGCCAGCAGCTGGGGACTAGCGGGAGAGGACGAGCAGTACTTC.

DNA for the CDR3: TGTGCCAGCAGCTCACTAGAATCGGGAAACACCATATATTTT. It is translated as CASSSLESGNTIYF. The rearrangement links TRBV7-9 to TRBJ1-3; no reliable D call. The V gene lost 4 bases and the J gene lost 4 bases, with 11 bases spanning the gap. Germline values: CDR1 SEHNR, CDR2 FQNEAQ (reference sequence). This CDR3 region has 14 residues.

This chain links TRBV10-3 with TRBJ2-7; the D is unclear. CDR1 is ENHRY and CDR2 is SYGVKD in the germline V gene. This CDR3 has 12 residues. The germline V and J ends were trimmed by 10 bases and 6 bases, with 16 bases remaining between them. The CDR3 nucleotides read TGTGCCACTGCCGAGCTATCCCTCGAGCAGTACTTC. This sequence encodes CATAELSLEQYF.

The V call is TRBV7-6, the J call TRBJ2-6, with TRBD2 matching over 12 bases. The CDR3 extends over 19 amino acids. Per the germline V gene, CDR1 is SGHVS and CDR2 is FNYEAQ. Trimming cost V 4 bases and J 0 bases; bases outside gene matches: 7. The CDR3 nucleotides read TGTGCCAGCAGCTCAAGACTAGCGGGGGATATCTCTGGGGCCAACGTCCTGACTTTC. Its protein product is CASSSRLAGDISGANVLTF.

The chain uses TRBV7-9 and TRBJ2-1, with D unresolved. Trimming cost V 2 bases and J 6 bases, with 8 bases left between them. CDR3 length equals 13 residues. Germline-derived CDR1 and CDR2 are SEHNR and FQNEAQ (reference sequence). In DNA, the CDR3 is TGTGCCAGCAGCTTATCTCTTGTCAATGAGCAGTTCTTC. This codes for CASSLSLVNEQFF.

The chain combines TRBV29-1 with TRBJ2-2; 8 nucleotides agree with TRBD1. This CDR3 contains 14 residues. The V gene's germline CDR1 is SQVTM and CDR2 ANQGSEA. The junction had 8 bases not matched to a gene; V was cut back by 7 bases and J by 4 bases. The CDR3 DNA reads TGCAGCGGCCGGACAGGGAGCGTCACCGGGGAGCTGTTTTTT. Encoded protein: CSGRTGSVTGELFF.

The CDR3 DNA follows: TGCAGCGTTGAAGGGACAGGGGGCGCGGAGAACACTGAAGCTTTCTTT. Translating it yields CSVEGTGGAENTEAFF. The chain is built from TRBV29-1 and TRBJ1-1, with 11 nucleotides matching TRBD1. The length of the CDR3 is 16 residues. V shed 1 base, J shed 1 base, and the junction held 5 bases outside the gene matches. Germline CDR1 reads SQVTM; CDR2 reads ANQGSEA.

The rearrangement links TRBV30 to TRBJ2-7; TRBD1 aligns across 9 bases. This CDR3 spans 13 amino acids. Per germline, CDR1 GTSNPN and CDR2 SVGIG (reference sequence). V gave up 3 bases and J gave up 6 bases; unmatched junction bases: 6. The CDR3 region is CAWRRGTGPEQYF. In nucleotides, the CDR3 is TGTGCCTGGAGAAGGGGGACAGGGCCCGAGCAGTACTTC.

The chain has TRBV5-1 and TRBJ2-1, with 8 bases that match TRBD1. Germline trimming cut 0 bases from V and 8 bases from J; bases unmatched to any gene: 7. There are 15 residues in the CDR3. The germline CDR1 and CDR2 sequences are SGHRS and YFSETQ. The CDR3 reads CASSLAQGARDEQFF. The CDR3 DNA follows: TGCGCCAGCAGCTTGGCTCAGGGGGCTAGGGATGAGCAGTTCTTC.